These 6 T cell receptor beta chains were all obtained from the same sample, sequenced in a study of T cells in Graves' hyperthyroidism and ophthalmopathy. Amplified TCR beta CDR3 regions came from RNA transcripts. The TCR CDR3 first-round RT-PCR relied on the HTBI primer set. MiXCR, run by TCRdb on the multiplex PCR reads, gives a single entry per CDR3 protein. The sample holds fewer than 850,000 distinct CDR3 sequences, around 16% seen once. The sample taken for sequencing was blood. The source of these receptors is a man aged 50 to 60 with Graves' hyperthyroidism.

This clonotype was counted ten times or more. The V gene is TRBV19, the J gene TRBJ2-1; D gene ambiguous. Trimming cost V 7 bases and J 2 bases, with 15 bases left between them. CDR3 length: 15 residues. CDR1 is LNHDA, CDR2 SQIVND, per germline (reference sequence). The CDR3 region has the DNA TGTGCCAGTAAACTCCTCCGAGGCCCCTACAATGAGCAGTTCTTC. It translates to CASKLLRGPYNEQFF.

This clonotype was observed many times. The chain employs TRBV28 and TRBJ2-7; TRBD2 matches 15 bases. Trimming removed 4 bases from V and 7 bases from J; junction bases left unmatched: 5. The CDR3 runs 15 residues. Germline V gene sequence: CDR1 MDHEN, CDR2 SYDVKM. CDR3 nucleotide sequence: TGTGCCAGCAGTTCACCGGGACTAGCGGGAGGAGAGCAGTACTTC. This codes for CASSSPGLAGGEQYF.

This clonotype was picked up a small number of times. Since no conserved phenylalanine or tryptophan closes the CDR3, a read error is the likely cause. The J gene is TRBJ2-7, the V gene TRBV3-1, with D possibly being TRBD2 (5 bases). Germline V gene data show CDR1 as LGHDT and CDR2 as YNNKEL (reference sequence). The length of the CDR3 is 16 residues. V was cut by 4 bases and J by 6 bases, with 22 bases left in between. The CDR3 bases are TGTGCCAGCAGCCTAGGGAGAGGCGGAGGAGCGGCCGAGCAGTACTCC. It yields the protein CASSLGRGGGAAEQYS.

V gene TRBV19 combines with J gene TRBJ2-7, with D perhaps TRBD1 (6 bases). Germline V gene lookup returns CDR1 LNHDA and CDR2 SQIVND (reference sequence). This CDR3 spans 13 amino acids. V gave up 4 bases and J gave up 5 bases, with 12 bases separating them. CDR3 loop: CASSTGDPNEQYF. The CDR3 DNA is TGTGCCAGTAGTACAGGGGACCCCAACGAGCAGTACTTC. Using reference TRBV19 and TRBJ2-7 for the parts outside the CDR3, the full variable domain is DGGITQSPKYLFRKEGQNVTLSCEQNLNHDAMYWYRQDPGQGLRLIYYSQIVNDFQKGDIAEGYSVSREKKESFPLTVTSAQKNPTAFYLCASSTGDPNEQYFGPGTRLTVT.

This clonotype was picked up many times. The V and J genes are TRBV11-2 and TRBJ1-1, with a tentative D call TRBD1 (5 bases). V was shortened by 5 bases and J by 5 bases, with 15 bases between the two germline ends. The CDR3 spans 14 residues. Germline CDR1 reads SGHAT; CDR2 reads FQNNGV. This CDR3 is CASSKQEIRTEAFF. Written as DNA, the CDR3 is TGTGCCAGCAGCAAACAGGAGATCAGAACTGAAGCTTTCTTT.

This clonotype was picked up many times. This chain joins TRBV28 and TRBJ2-3, with D perhaps matching TRBD1 or TRBD2 (6 bases each). Trimming took 4 bases from V and 9 from J, leaving 17 bases between them. The CDR3 extends over 14 amino acids. The germline V gene encodes CDR1 MDHEN and CDR2 SYDVKM. CDR3 sequence reads: CASSSQGGLRTQYF. The CDR3 DNA sequence: TGTGCCAGCAGTTCTCAAGGGGGGCTAAGGACGCAGTATTTT.